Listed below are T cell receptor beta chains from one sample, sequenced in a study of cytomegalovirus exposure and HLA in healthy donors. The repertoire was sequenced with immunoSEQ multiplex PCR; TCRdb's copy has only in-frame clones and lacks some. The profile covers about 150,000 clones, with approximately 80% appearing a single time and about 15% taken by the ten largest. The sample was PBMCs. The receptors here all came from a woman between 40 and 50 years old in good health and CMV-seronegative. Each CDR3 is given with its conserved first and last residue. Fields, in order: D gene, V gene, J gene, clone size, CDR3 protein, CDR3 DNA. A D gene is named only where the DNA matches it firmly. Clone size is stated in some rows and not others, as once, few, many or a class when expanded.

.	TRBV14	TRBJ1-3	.	CASSQGPVSSGNTIYF	TGTGCCAGCAGCCAAGGGCCAGTAAGCTCTGGAAACACCATATATTTT
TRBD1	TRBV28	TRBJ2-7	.	CASSFTGGIMYEQYF	TGTGCCAGCAGTTTTACAGGGGGCATAATGTACGAGCAGTACTTC
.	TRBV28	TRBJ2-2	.	CASIRGRNTGELFF	TGTGCCAGCATAAGGGGGAGGAACACCGGGGAGCTGTTTTTT
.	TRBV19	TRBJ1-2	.	CASSRRVASAFNYGYTF	TGTGCCAGTAGTCGCAGGGTCGCCTCTGCTTTTAACTATGGCTACACCTTC
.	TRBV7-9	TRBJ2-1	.	CASSLVGQGSHNEQFF	TGTGCCAGCAGCTTAGTCGGGCAGGGGAGCCACAATGAGCAGTTCTTC
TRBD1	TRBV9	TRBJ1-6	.	CASSAAGQAGGTLHF	TGTGCCAGCAGCGCAGCGGGACAGGCGGGGGGGACCCTCCACTTT
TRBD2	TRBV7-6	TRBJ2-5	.	CASSPGGLAGLETQYF	TGTGCCAGCAGCCCAGGGGGACTAGCGGGTCTTGAGACCCAGTACTTC
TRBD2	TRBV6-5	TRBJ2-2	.	CASSYSAGGHTGELFF	TGTGCCAGCAGTTACTCGGCGGGGGGGCACACCGGGGAGCTGTTTTTT
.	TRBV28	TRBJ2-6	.	CASSFLVSSGANVLTF	TGTGCCAGCAGTTTCCTAGTATCGTCTGGGGCCAACGTCCTGACTTTC
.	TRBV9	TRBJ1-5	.	CAQGRQADNYSDQPQHF	TGTGCTCAGGGGAGACAGGCGGACAATTACTCTGATCAGCCCCAGCATTTT
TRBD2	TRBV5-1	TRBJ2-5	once	CASSLGLAETQYF	TGCGCCAGCAGCCTCGGACTAGCGGAGACCCAGTACTTC
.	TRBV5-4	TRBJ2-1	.	CASSLIGGNEQFF	TGTGCCAGCAGCTTGATAGGGGGCAATGAGCAGTTCTTC
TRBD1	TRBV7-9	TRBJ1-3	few	CASSATGPGNTIYF	TGTGCCAGCAGCGCGACAGGGCCGGGAAACACCATATATTTT
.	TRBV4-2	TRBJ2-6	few	CASSQEGVGSNGANVLTF	TGTGCCAGCAGCCAAGAAGGGGTTGGGTCTAATGGGGCCAACGTCCTGACTTTC
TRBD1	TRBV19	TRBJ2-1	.	CASSMTGGLYNEQFF	TGTGCCAGTAGTATGACAGGGGGTCTCTACAATGAGCAGTTCTTC
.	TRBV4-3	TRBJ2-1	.	CASSQDGGSGHNEQFF	TGCGCCAGCAGCCAAGACGGGGGTAGCGGCCACAATGAGCAGTTCTTC
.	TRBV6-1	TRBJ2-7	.	CALAEPGHRYEQYF	TGTGCCCTAGCAGAACCGGGACATCGATACGAGCAGTACTTC
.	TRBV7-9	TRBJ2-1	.	CASSLHSDNEQFF	TGTGCCAGCAGCTTACATTCAGACAATGAGCAGTTCTTC
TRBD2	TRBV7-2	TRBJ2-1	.	CASSLAASGSSYNEQFF	TGTGCCAGCAGCTTAGCGGCTAGCGGGAGCTCCTACAATGAGCAGTTCTTC
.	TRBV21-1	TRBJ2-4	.	CASSKEGWENSQYF	TGTGCCAGCAGCAAAGAGGGGTGGGAAAACAGTCAGTACTTC
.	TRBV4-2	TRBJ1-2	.	CASSQDLSGAGYGYTF	TGTGCCAGCAGCCAAGATCTTTCAGGGGCAGGCTATGGCTACACCTTC
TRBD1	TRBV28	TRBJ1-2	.	CASSLPSRGVRSYTF	TGTGCCAGCAGTTTACCATCCAGGGGGGTCAGGAGCTACACCTTC
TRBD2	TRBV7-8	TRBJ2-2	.	CASSLSGGHTGELFF	TGTGCCAGCAGCCTTAGCGGGGGGCACACCGGGGAGCTGTTTTTT
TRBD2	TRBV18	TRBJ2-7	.	CASSPERDYEQYF	TGTGCCAGCTCACCAGAGCGGGACTACGAGCAGTACTTC
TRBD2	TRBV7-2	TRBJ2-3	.	CASSQLAGTADTQYF	TGTGCCAGCAGCCAACTAGCGGGAACTGCAGATACGCAGTATTTT
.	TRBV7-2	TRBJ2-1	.	CASSPVPNNEQFF	TGTGCCAGCAGCCCAGTCCCAAACAATGAGCAGTTCTTC
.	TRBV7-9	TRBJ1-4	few	CASSLSRTEEKLFF	TGTGCCAGCAGCTTATCAAGGACAGAAGAAAAACTGTTTTTT
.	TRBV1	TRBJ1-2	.	CTSSRLDTTSEGTF	TGCACCAGCAGCCGACTCGACACGACTTCGGAGGGCACCTTC
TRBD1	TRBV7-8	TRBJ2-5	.	CASSSFLGQGAQKETQYF	TGTGCCAGCAGCTCTTTCCTGGGACAGGGGGCACAGAAAGAGACCCAGTACTTC
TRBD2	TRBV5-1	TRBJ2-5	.	CASSLLGLAETQYF	TGCGCCAGCAGCTTGTTAGGACTAGCGGAGACCCAGTACTTC
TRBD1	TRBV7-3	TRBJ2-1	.	CASSQRGQVNWGEQFF	TGTGCCAGCAGCCAAAGGGGGCAGGTTAACTGGGGTGAGCAGTTCTTC
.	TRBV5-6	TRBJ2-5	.	CASSLDAGKRMGETQYF	TGTGCCAGCAGCTTGGATGCAGGGAAAAGAATGGGAGAGACCCAGTACTTC
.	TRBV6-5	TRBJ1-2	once	CASSYSNKYYGYTF	TGTGCCAGCAGTTACTCGAACAAGTACTATGGCTACACCTTC
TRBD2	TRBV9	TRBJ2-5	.	CASSVAPRGTSLEETQYF	TGTGCCAGCAGCGTAGCCCCCAGGGGGACTAGCTTAGAAGAGACCCAGTACTTC
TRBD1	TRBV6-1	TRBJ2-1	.	CASSGVASGGNEQFF	TGTGCCAGCAGTGGGGTCGCCTCAGGGGGCAATGAGCAGTTCTTC
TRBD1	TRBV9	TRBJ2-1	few	CASSVQGTGGYNEQFF	TGTGCCAGCAGCGTACAAGGGACAGGGGGGTACAATGAGCAGTTCTTC
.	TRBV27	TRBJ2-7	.	CASSYTAGQIYEQYF	TGTGCCAGCAGTTACACCGCGGGACAGATCTACGAGCAGTACTTC
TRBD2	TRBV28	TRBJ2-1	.	CASATPLAGVKEQFF	TGTGCCAGCGCTACACCACTAGCGGGAGTAAAGGAGCAGTTCTTC
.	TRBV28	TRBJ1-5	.	CASRTQGGSNQPQHF	TGTGCCAGCAGAACCCAGGGAGGTAGCAATCAGCCCCAGCATTTT
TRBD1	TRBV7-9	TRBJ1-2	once	CASSPRTGGYGYTF	TGTGCCAGCAGCCCCAGGACAGGGGGCTATGGCTACACCTTC
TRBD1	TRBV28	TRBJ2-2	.	CASRDRGPGTGELFF	TGTGCCAGCAGAGACAGGGGGCCGGGCACCGGGGAGCTGTTTTTT
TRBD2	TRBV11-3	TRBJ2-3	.	CASSLPQREWADTQYF	TGTGCCAGCAGCTTACCTCAGCGGGAGTGGGCAGATACGCAGTATTTT
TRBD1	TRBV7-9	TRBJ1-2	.	CSSSSPGTGVVYGYTF	TGTTCCAGCAGCTCCCCCGGGACAGGGGTTGTCTATGGCTACACCTTC
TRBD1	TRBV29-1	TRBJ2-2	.	CSAKGQGEPGELFF	TGCAGCGCTAAGGGACAGGGTGAGCCCGGGGAGCTGTTTTTT
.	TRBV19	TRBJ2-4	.	CASSRTGILGIQYF	TGTGCCAGTAGTAGAACAGGGATTTTGGGCATTCAGTACTTC
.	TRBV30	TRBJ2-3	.	CAWTTSMSADTQYF	TGTGCCTGGACTACTAGTATGAGCGCAGATACGCAGTATTTT
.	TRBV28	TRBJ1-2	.	CASSLGPGNYGYTF	TGTGCCAGCAGTTTGGGGCCAGGGAACTATGGCTACACCTTC
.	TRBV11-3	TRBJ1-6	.	CASSRDDSPLHF	TGTGCCAGCAGCCGAGATGATTCACCCCTCCACTTT
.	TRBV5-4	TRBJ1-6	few	CASSRDNTNNSPLHF	TGTGCCAGCAGCCGGGACAACACTAATAATTCACCCCTCCACTTT
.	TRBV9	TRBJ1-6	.	CASRDTTDSPLHF	TGTGCCAGCAGAGACACCACAGATTCACCCCTCCACTTT
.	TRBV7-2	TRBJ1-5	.	CASSYQGGGSQQPQHF	TGTGCCAGCAGCTACCAAGGGGGGGGGTCTCAACAGCCCCAGCATTTT
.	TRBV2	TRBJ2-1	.	CASSLEGNEQFF	TGTGCCAGCAGCCTGGAGGGCAATGAGCAGTTCTTC
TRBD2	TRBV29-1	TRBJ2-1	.	CSVVRLAGGNEQFF	TGCAGCGTTGTAAGACTAGCGGGGGGGAATGAGCAGTTCTTC
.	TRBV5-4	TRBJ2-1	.	CASSVLDPSYNEQFF	TGTGCCAGCTCTGTCCTAGACCCATCCTACAATGAGCAGTTCTTC
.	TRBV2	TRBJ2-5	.	CASSLDRLETQYF	TGTGCCAGCAGCCTAGACAGGCTCGAGACCCAGTACTTC
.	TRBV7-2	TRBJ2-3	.	CASSPTVDTQYF	TGTGCCAGCAGCCCTACAGTTGATACGCAGTATTTT